This entry lists 15 T cell receptor beta chains sequenced from one sample in a study of T cell clusters in autoimmune cytopenias. TRB was amplified from around 250 ng of peripheral blood genomic DNA per sample. TRB rearrangements were amplified by touch-down multiplex PCR with mixed TRB-A/B primers. TCRdb reprocessed the multiplex PCR reads, with one entry per CDR3 protein and no DNA. This listing includes under 14,000 distinct CDR3 sequences. These data were also reused for a study on T cell repertoires in aging, cancer and after chemotherapy.

The sample consisted of peripheral blood. The receptors were sampled from a human donor in good health.

This clonotype is classed as medium-sized by frequency. The chain recombines TRBV29-1 with TRBJ2-1; TCRdb selects TRBD2, and the lack of DNA leaves this call unchecked. From germline, CDR1 is SQVTM and CDR2 ANQGSEA. The length of the CDR3 is 11 residues. CDR3 sequence: CSAGLAGVQFF.

The chain combines TRBV10-3 with TRBJ2-5. Germline-derived CDR1 and CDR2 are ENHRY and SYGVKD. The CDR3 loop spans 15 amino acids. The CDR3 sequence: CAIADQTSSEETQYF.

The gene calls are TRBV28 and TRBJ2-2; the D call of TRBD1 rests on TCRdb alone, since no DNA is present to check it. In germline, CDR1 is MDHEN, CDR2 SYDVKM. The CDR3 totals 15 residues. CDR3 amino acids: CASSLRQFHSGELFF.

The chain carries TRBV6-5 and TRBJ1-6; TCRdb's D gene call, TRBD1, goes unchecked for lack of DNA. This CDR3 is 13 amino acids long. Germline V lookup: CDR1 MNHEY, CDR2 SVGAGI. This CDR3 reads CASSSGLGSPLHF.

This sequence joins TRBV27 and TRBJ2-1; the TCRdb D gene call, TRBD2, has no DNA to confirm it. CDR3 size: 15 residues. The germline V gene encodes CDR1 MNHEY and CDR2 SMNVEV (reference sequence). The CDR3 reads CASSLPSGPRDEQFF.

The rearrangement uses TRBV15 and TRBJ2-3. The CDR3 sequence is 14 residues long. Germline CDR1 reads LNHNV; CDR2 reads YYDKDF (reference sequence). This chain's CDR3 is CATSKPSSTDTQYF.

The chain couples TRBV7-9 to TRBJ2-6. The CDR3 has 15 residues. CDR1 is SEHNR and CDR2 is FQNEAQ in the germline V gene (reference sequence). The CDR3 region is CASSSTASGANVLTF. Using reference TRBV7-9 and TRBJ2-6 for the parts outside the CDR3, the full variable domain is DTGVSQNPRHKITKRGQNVTFRCDPISEHNRLYWYRQTLGQGPEFLTYFQNEAQLEKSRLLSDRFSAERPKGSFSTLEIQRTEQGDSAMYLCASSSTASGANVLTFGAGSRLTVL.

V is TRBV19 and J is TRBJ1-6. The CDR3 runs 14 residues. CDR1 and CDR2 from the germline V gene are LNHDA and SQIVND (reference sequence). The CDR3 spells CASRGQLDNSPLHF. Drawing the rest from reference TRBV19 and TRBJ1-6, the complete variable domain is DGGITQSPKYLFRKEGQNVTLSCEQNLNHDAMYWYRQDPGQGLRLIYYSQIVNDFQKGDIAEGYSVSREKKESFPLTVTSAQKNPTAFYLCASRGQLDNSPLHFGNGTRLTVT.

The chain employs TRBV6-1 and TRBJ2-2; the D gene TCRdb calls, TRBD2, cannot be checked with no DNA. The length of the CDR3 is 14 residues. Germline CDR1 is MNHNS and CDR2 is SASEGT. This CDR3 is CASGGLGDTGELFF.

J is TRBJ2-7 and V is TRBV7-9; TCRdb reports TRBD1, a call that lacks DNA to check it against. The CDR3 totals 15 residues. Germline CDR1 reads SEHNR; CDR2 reads FQNEAQ (reference sequence). The chain's CDR3 is CASSITAAPAYEQYF.

The J gene is TRBJ2-3, the V gene TRBV5-4; as DNA is missing, the TRBD1 call by TCRdb cannot be tested. Per germline, CDR1 SGHNT and CDR2 YYREEE (reference sequence). The CDR3 is 16 amino acids. CDR3: CASGPPGTGASDTQYF. The complete variable domain, with remaining parts taken from reference TRBV5-4 and TRBJ2-3, reads ETGVTQSPTHLIKTRGQQVTLRCSSQSGHNTVSWYQQALGQGPQFIFQYYREEENGRGNFPPRFSGLQFPNYSSELNVNALELDDSALYLCASGPPGTGASDTQYFGPGTRLTVL.

The chain uses TRBV19 and TRBJ2-2; TCRdb outputs TRBD1, but without DNA this stays unchecked. Germline CDR1 reads LNHDA; CDR2 reads SQIVND (reference sequence). This CDR3 comprises 14 residues. CDR3 protein: CASSNRGGTGELFF.

The chain has TRBV30 and TRBJ2-1. Germline V CDR1 and CDR2: GTSNPN, SVGIG (reference sequence). CDR3 length: 15 amino acids. This chain's CDR3 is CAWSYLRPRSNEQFF.

This sequence joins TRBV6-4 and TRBJ2-3; the TRBD1 assignment by TCRdb is unverifiable without DNA. Germline lookup yields CDR1 MRHNA and CDR2 SNTAGT. The CDR3 covers 11 residues. CDR3 amino acids: CASRGGDTQYF.

This clonotype is called medium-sized (0.01 to 0.1%) based on its frequency. The chain's CDR3 is CSVEGSEGMGEQYF. The chain joins TRBV29-1 to TRBJ2-7; the TCRdb D gene call, TRBD1, has no DNA to confirm it. Per germline, CDR1 SQVTM and CDR2 ANQGSEA. CDR3 length: 14 amino acids.